These 21 T cell receptor beta chains originate from one sample sequenced in a study of blood T cell repertoires in COVID-19. Repertoires were generated with immunoSEQ multiplex PCR, while TCRdb's copy carries only in-frame clones and drops some. The sample has hundreds of thousands of clones; roughly 86% are singletons. The specimen sequenced was peripheral blood. These receptors originate from a woman in her sixties with COVID-19, enrolled during active disease.

This clone appeared a few times. The chain uses TRBV7-3 and TRBJ2-7; TRBD2 agrees at 13 bases. Trimming took 5 bases from V and 5 from J; bases not matched to a gene: 6. The V gene's germline CDR1 is SGHTA and CDR2 FQGTGA. The CDR3 length is 15 residues. CDR3 region: CASSAGTSGVDEQYF. The CDR3 DNA reads as TGTGCCAGCAGCGCCGGGACTAGCGGGGTGGACGAGCAGTACTTC.

The V gene is TRBV6-5, the J gene TRBJ1-1; unclear D gene. Trimming pared 6 bases from V and 1 base from J, leaving 9 bases between. CDR3 length: 13 amino acids. Looked up from germline, CDR1 is MNHEY and CDR2 is SVGAGI. The CDR3 loop is CASSLNWNTEAFF. Written as DNA, the CDR3 is TGTGCCAGCAGCCTAAATTGGAACACTGAAGCTTTCTTT.

The V and J genes are TRBV2 and TRBJ1-3, with D unresolved. Trimming removed 6 bases from V and 4 bases from J, with 19 bases in between. This CDR3 is built from 16 residues. CDR1 is SNHLY and CDR2 is FYNNEI in the germline V gene. CDR3 sequence: CASRGPLGPGGNTIYF. CDR3 DNA sequence: TGTGCCAGCAGAGGCCCGTTGGGCCCCGGAGGAAACACCATATATTTT. Based on the CDR3 plus reference TRBV2 and TRBJ1-3, the full variable domain is EPEVTQTPSHQVTQMGQEVILRCVPISNHLYFYWYRQILGQKVEFLVSFYNNEISEKSEIFDDQFSVERPDGSNFTLKIRSTKLEDSAMYFCASRGPLGPGGNTIYFGEGSWLTVV.

This clone was counted a single time. The chain combines TRBV29-1 with TRBJ2-7, with a weak D call TRBD1 (6 bases). The CDR3 consists of 11 residues. Looked up from germline, CDR1 is SQVTM and CDR2 is ANQGSEA. V shed 7 bases and J shed 3 bases, with 10 bases lying between them. The CDR3 nucleotides read TGCAGCGGGGGACATCGCTACGAGCAGTACTTC. It codes for CSGGHRYEQYF.

The chain couples TRBV5-1 to TRBJ1-1, with 8 bases lining up with TRBD1. Germline V gene sequence: CDR1 SGHRS, CDR2 YFSETQ. CDR3 length: 16 residues. V lost 2 bases and J lost 1; bases outside the gene matches: 7. The CDR3 protein is CASSLSWTGTNTEAFF. Written as DNA, the CDR3 is TGCGCCAGCAGCTTAAGTTGGACAGGGACGAACACTGAAGCTTTCTTT.

V and J are TRBV19 and TRBJ2-1, with TRBD2 matching 12 bases. The length of the CDR3 is 17 residues. Per germline, CDR1 LNHDA and CDR2 SQIVND (reference sequence). V shed 4 bases and J 8 bases; nucleotides not matched to a gene: 12. The CDR3 coding sequence is TGTGCCAGTAGTAGGCCCATGACTAGCGGGGGAGGGGATGAGCAGTTCTTC. Protein sequence: CASSRPMTSGGGDEQFF.

This chain uses TRBV15 with TRBJ1-5; D remains ambiguous. There are 12 residues in the CDR3. V was pared by 6 bases and J by 2 bases, with 5 bases between. Germline V gives CDR1 LNHNV, CDR2 YYDKDF (reference sequence). CDR3: CATSLGNQPQHF. In DNA form, the CDR3 reads TGTGCCACCAGTCTAGGCAATCAGCCCCAGCATTTT.

This chain joins TRBV20-1 and TRBJ2-3; D might be TRBD1 (6 bases). This CDR3 spans 16 amino acids. Germline CDR1 and CDR2: DFQATT and SNEGSKA (reference sequence). This chain's CDR3 is CRASGDRDISTDTQYF. The CDR3 DNA follows: TGCAGGGCGAGTGGGGACCGGGACATTTCAACAGATACGCAGTATTTT.

The chain carries TRBV7-8 and TRBJ2-7; D is unclear. The ends were cut back, 5 bases at V and 7 bases at J, with 21 bases in the middle. This CDR3 has 15 amino acids. The germline V gene has CDR1 SGHVS and CDR2 FQNEAQ. CDR3 coding DNA: TGTGCCAGCAGCCATAGTCGACTCATCTCGGCTGAGCAGTACTTC. Protein product: CASSHSRLISAEQYF.

This clone was detected a few times. The gene calls are TRBV2 and TRBJ2-5; D is unresolved. The CDR3 is 17 residues long. Trimming took 1 base from V and 5 from J, leaving 20 bases between them. Germline CDR1 reads SNHLY; CDR2 reads FYNNEI. In nucleotides, the CDR3 is TGTGCCAGCAGTGAAGGTAGTGGCGGCTCTGAGAGGGAGACCCAGTACTTC. This codes for CASSEGSGGSERETQYF.

V is TRBV18 and J is TRBJ2-3; 9 bases fit TRBD2. The CDR3 sequence is 22 residues long. V was pared by 0 bases and J by 3 bases, with 22 bases of the junction left unmatched. The germline V gene encodes CDR1 KGHSH and CDR2 LQKENI. This CDR3 reads CASSPPDLFGGGAFYSTDTQYF. The CDR3 nucleotides are TGTGCCAGCTCACCACCCGACTTGTTCGGCGGGGGGGCCTTTTACAGTACAGATACGCAGTATTTT.

The rearrangement links TRBV7-6 to TRBJ2-7; 9 bases are a match to TRBD1. Germline V gives CDR1 SGHVS, CDR2 FNYEAQ. The CDR3 has 15 amino acids. After removal of 3 bases from V and 1 base from J, the junction contained 4 bases not matched to a gene. CDR3 protein: CASSLGTGPSYEQYF. The CDR3 coding sequence is TGTGCCAGCAGCTTGGGGACAGGGCCTTCCTACGAGCAGTACTTC. Using reference TRBV7-6 and TRBJ2-7 for the parts outside the CDR3, the full variable domain is GAGVSQSPRYKVTKRGQDVALRCDPISGHVSLYWYRQALGQGPEFLTYFNYEAQQDKSGLPNDRFSAERPEGSISTLTIQRTEQRDSAMYRCASSLGTGPSYEQYFGPGTRLTVT.

The gene calls are TRBV9 and TRBJ2-7, with 11 bases that match TRBD2. This CDR3 region has 16 residues. Germline V gives CDR1 SGDLS, CDR2 YYNGEE. V dropped 2 bases and J dropped 2; count of bases not matched to a gene: 6. The CDR3: CASSVSGTSGTYEQYF. The CDR3 coding sequence is TGTGCCAGCAGCGTTTCCGGGACTAGCGGAACCTACGAGCAGTACTTC.

The chain has TRBV5-1 and TRBJ2-7; 8 bases line up with TRBD1. The CDR3 loop spans 14 amino acids. CDR1 SGHRS and CDR2 YFSETQ come from the germline V gene. V lost 1 base to trimming and J lost 4 bases; unmatched junction nucleotides: 4. CDR3 nucleotides: TGCGCCAGCAGCTTGCGACAGGGGTTGTACGAGCAGTACTTC. The encoded protein is CASSLRQGLYEQYF.

The chain combines TRBV6-6 with TRBJ2-1; perhaps TRBD2 as D (5 bases). The CDR3 has 14 amino acids. CDR1 MNHNY and CDR2 SVGAGI come from the germline V gene (reference sequence). Trimming stripped 6 bases from V and 6 bases from J, with 15 bases between. The CDR3: CASRSPGIVNEQFF. The CDR3 DNA follows: TGTGCCAGCAGGTCACCGGGGATAGTCAATGAGCAGTTCTTC.

The rearrangement links TRBV10-3 to TRBJ2-4; a weak D match, TRBD1 (7 bases). V was shortened by 3 bases and J by 1 base, with 19 bases between the two germline ends. The length of the CDR3 is 18 residues. CDR1 ENHRY and CDR2 SYGVKD come from the germline V gene. Here the CDR3 DNA reads TGTGCCATCAGTGACCCGCGGGGTGAGGGGGCGGCCAAAAACATTCAGTACTTC. This sequence encodes CAISDPRGEGAAKNIQYF.

Written as DNA, the CDR3 is TGTGCCAGTATGGATTGGCAGGTCAACACTGAAGCTTTCTTT. Amino acid sequence: CASMDWQVNTEAFF. The gene calls are TRBV19 and TRBJ1-1; D unresolved. Deletions cut 7 bases from V and 2 bases from J, with 14 bases between. The CDR3 extends over 14 amino acids. Germline V gene data show CDR1 as LNHDA and CDR2 as SQIVND (reference sequence).

This chain uses TRBV6-4 with TRBJ2-1, with 9 bases matching TRBD1. Germline loops: CDR1 MRHNA, CDR2 SNTAGT. This CDR3 has 14 residues. V lost 6 bases to trimming and J lost 7 bases; unmatched junction nucleotides: 7. CDR3 sequence reads: CASSTGTGKNEQFF. CDR3 DNA: TGTGCCAGCAGCACCGGGACAGGGAAAAATGAGCAGTTCTTC.

The chain joins TRBV5-1 to TRBJ2-3; perhaps TRBD2 as D (6 bases). The V and J ends lost 1 base and 4 bases respectively, with 19 bases between them. The CDR3 spans 17 residues. From germline, CDR1 is SGHRS and CDR2 YFSETQ. The CDR3 DNA sequence: TGCGCCAGCAGCTTGAACGCAGGGCTCGGCGGGGCAGATACGCAGTATTTT. This translates into CASSLNAGLGGADTQYF.

The chain uses TRBV11-3 and TRBJ2-7; maybe TRBD2 (5 bases). Germline V gene data show CDR1 as SGHNT and CDR2 as YENEEA. CDR3 length: 12 amino acids. V gave up 3 bases and J gave up 5 bases, with 8 bases separating them. This CDR3 is CASSFTSDEQYF. CDR3 coding DNA: TGTGCCAGCAGCTTCACTAGTGACGAGCAGTACTTC.

This chain joins TRBV11-3 and TRBJ2-2; D perhaps matches TRBD2 (6 bases). V lost 3 bases to trimming and J lost 6 bases, with 14 bases between them. The V gene's germline CDR1 is SGHNT and CDR2 YENEEA. The CDR3 sequence is 15 residues long. CDR3: CASSFDGGPPGELFF. CDR3 nucleotide sequence: TGTGCCAGCAGCTTTGACGGGGGTCCCCCCGGGGAGCTGTTTTTT.